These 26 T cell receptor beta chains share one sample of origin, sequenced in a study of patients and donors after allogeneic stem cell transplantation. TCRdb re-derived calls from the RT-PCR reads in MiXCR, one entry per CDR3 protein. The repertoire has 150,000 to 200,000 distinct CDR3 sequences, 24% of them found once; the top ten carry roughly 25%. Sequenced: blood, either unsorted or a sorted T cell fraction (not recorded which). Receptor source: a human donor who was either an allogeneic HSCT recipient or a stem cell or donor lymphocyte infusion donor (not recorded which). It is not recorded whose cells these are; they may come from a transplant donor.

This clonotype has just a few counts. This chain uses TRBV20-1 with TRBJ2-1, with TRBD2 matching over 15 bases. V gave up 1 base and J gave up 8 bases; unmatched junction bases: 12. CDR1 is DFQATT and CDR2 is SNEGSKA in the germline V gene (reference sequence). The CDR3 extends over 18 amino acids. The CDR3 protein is CSARATPGTSGRMDEQFF. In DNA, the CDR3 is TGCAGTGCTAGAGCCACCCCGGGGACTAGCGGGAGGATGGATGAGCAGTTCTTC.

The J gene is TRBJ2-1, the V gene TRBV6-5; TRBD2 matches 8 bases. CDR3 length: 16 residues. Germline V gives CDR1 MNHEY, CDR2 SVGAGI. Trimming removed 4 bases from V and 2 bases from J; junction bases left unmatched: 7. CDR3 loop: CASSFLAGHTYNEQFF. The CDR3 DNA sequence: TGTGCCAGCAGTTTTTTAGCGGGACATACCTACAATGAGCAGTTCTTC.

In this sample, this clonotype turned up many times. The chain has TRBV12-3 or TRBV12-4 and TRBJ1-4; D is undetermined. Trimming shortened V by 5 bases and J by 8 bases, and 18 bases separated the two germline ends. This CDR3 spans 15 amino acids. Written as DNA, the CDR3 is TGTGCCAGCAGTCCCAATCAGGCGGTCCTCGAAAAACTGTTTTTT. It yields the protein CASSPNQAVLEKLFF.

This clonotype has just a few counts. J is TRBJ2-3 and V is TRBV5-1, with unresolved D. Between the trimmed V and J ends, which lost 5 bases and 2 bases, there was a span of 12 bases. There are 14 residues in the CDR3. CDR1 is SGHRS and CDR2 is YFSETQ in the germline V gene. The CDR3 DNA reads TGCGCCAGCAGGTTTAGTCTAACCACAGATACGCAGTATTTT. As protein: CASRFSLTTDTQYF.

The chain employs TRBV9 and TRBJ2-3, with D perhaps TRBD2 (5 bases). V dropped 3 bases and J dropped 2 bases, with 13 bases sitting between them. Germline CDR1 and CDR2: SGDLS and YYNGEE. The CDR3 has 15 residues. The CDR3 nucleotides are TGTGCCAGCAGCGGGGGTGCACTAGACACAGATACGCAGTATTTT. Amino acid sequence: CASSGGALDTDTQYF.

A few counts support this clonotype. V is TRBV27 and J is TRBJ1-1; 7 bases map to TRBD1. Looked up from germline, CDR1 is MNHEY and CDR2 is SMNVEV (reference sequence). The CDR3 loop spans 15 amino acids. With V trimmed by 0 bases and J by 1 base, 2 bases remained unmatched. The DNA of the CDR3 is TGTGCCAGCAGTTTATCGTGGACAGGGAACACTGAAGCTTTCTTT. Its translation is CASSLSWTGNTEAFF.

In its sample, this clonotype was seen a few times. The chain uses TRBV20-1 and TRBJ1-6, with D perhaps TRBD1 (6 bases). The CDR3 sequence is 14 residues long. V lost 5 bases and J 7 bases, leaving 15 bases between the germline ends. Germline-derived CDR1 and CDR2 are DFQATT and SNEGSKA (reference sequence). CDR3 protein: CSAVNDRSNSPLHF. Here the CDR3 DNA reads TGCAGTGCTGTAAACGACAGGTCGAATTCACCCCTCCACTTT.

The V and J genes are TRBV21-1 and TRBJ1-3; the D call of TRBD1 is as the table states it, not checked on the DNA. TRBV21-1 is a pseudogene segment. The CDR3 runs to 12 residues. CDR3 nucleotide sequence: TGTGCCAGCAGCAGTGGGACGAACACCATATATTTT. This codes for CASSSGTNTIYF.

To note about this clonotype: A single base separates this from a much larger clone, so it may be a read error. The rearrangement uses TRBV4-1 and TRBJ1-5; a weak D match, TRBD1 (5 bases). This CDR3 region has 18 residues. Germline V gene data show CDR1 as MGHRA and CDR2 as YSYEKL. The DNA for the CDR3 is TGCGCCAGCAGCCACCCCCGCGTGACAGCTTATAGCAATCAGCACCAGCATTTT. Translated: CASSHPRVTAYSNQHQHF.

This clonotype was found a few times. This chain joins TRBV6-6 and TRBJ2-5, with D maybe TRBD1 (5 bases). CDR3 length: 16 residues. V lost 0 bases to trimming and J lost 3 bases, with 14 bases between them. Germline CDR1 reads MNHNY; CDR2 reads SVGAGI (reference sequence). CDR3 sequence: CASSYSSRGLEETQYF. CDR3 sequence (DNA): TGTGCCAGCAGTTACTCGAGTAGGGGTTTGGAAGAGACCCAGTACTTC.

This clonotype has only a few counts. The CDR3: CASSRGQGTDTQYF. As DNA, the CDR3 is TGTGCCAGCAGCCGCGGGCAGGGCACAGATACGCAGTATTTT. This chain links TRBV7-2 with TRBJ2-3, with D perhaps matching TRBD2 (5 bases). Germline-derived CDR1 and CDR2 are SGHTA and FQGNSA. Trimming took 5 bases from V and 1 from J, leaving 10 bases between them. CDR3 length equals 14 residues.

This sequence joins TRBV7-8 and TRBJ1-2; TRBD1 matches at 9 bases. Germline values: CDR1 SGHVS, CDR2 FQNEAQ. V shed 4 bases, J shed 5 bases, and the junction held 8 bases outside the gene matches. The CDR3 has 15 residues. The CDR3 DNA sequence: TGTGCCAGCAGCTCGGGACAGGGAACCGTTTATGGCTACACCTTC. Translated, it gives CASSSGQGTVYGYTF.

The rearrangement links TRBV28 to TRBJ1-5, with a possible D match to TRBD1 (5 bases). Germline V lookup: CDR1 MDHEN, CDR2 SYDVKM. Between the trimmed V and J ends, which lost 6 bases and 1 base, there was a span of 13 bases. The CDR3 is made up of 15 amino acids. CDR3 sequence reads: CASRNQGKSNQPQHF. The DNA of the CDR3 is TGTGCCAGCAGAAATCAGGGCAAGAGCAATCAGCCCCAGCATTTT.

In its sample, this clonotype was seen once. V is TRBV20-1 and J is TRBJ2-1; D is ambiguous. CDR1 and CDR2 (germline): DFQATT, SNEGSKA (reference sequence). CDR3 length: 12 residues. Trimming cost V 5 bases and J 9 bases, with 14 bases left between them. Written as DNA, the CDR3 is TGCAGTGCTGGGGAAATTTCAAGTGAGCAGTTCTTC. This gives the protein CSAGEISSEQFF.

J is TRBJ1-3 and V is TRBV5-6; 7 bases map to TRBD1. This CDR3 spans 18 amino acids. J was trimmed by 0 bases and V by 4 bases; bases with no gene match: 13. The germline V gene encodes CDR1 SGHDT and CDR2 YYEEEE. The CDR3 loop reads CASSLGDRDFYSGNTIYF. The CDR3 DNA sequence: TGTGCCAGCAGCCTAGGTGACAGGGATTTTTACTCTGGAAACACCATATATTTT. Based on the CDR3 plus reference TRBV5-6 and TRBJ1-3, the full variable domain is DAGVTQSPTHLIKTRGQQVTLRCSPKSGHDTVSWYQQALGQGPQFIFQYYEEEERQRGNFPDRFSGHQFPNYSSELNVNALLLGDSALYLCASSLGDRDFYSGNTIYFGEGSWLTVV.

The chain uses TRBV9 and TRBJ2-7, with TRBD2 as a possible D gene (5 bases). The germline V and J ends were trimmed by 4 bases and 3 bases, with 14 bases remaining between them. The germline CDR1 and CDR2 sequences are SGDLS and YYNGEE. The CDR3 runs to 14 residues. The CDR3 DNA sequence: TGTGCCAGCAGCCCCCTCCGGGGTAGCTACGAGCAGTACTTC. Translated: CASSPLRGSYEQYF.

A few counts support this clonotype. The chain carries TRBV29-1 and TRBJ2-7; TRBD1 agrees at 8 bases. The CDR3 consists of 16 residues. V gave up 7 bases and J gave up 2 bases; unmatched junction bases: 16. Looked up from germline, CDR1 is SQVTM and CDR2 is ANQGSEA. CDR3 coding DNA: TGCAGCGCTATTTTCCAGGGTCCGGACAGGGCCTACGAGCAGTACTTC. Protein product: CSAIFQGPDRAYEQYF.

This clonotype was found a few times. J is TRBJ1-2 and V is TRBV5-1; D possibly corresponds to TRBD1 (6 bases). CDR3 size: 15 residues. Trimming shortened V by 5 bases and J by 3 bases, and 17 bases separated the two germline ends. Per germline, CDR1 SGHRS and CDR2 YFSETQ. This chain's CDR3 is CASRPITGSDYGYTF. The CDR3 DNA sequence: TGCGCCAGCAGGCCAATCACAGGGTCTGACTATGGCTACACCTTC. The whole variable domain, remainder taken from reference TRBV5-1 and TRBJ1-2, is KAGVTQTPRYLIKTRGQQVTLSCSPISGHRSVSWYQQTPGQGLQFLFEYFSETQRNKGNFPGRFSGRQFSNSRSEMNVSTLELGDSALYLCASRPITGSDYGYTFGSGTRLTVV.

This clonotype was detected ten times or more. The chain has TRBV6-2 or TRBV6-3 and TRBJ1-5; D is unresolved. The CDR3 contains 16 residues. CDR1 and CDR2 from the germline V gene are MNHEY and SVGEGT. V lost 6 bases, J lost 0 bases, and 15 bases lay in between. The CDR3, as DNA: TGTGCCAGCAGCTTGGCAGGCGTTTTTAGCAATCAGCCCCAGCATTTT. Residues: CASSLAGVFSNQPQHF.

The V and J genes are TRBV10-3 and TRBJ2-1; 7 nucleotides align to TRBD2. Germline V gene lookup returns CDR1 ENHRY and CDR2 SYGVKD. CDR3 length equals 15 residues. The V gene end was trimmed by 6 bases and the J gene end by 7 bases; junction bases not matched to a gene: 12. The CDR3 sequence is CAIRGSSGPSNEQFF. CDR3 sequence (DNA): TGTGCCATCAGAGGGTCTAGCGGCCCTAGTAATGAGCAGTTCTTC.

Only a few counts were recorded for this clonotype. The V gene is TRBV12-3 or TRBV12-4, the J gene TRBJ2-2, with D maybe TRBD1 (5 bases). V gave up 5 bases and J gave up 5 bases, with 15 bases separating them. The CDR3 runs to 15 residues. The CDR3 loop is CASSRHPPGTGELFF. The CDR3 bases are TGTGCCAGCAGTCGTCACCCCCCAGGGACCGGGGAGCTGTTTTTT.

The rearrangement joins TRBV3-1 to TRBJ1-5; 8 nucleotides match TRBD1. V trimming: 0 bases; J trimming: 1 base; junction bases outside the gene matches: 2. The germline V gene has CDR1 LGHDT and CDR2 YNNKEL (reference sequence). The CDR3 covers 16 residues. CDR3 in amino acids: CASSQDRDRSNQPQHF. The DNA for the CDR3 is TGTGCCAGCAGCCAAGACCGGGACAGGAGCAATCAGCCCCAGCATTTT.

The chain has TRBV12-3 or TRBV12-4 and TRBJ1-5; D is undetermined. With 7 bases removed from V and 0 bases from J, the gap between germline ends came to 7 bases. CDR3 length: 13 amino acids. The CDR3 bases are TGTGCCAGCATGATCAATAGCAATCAGCCCCAGCATTTT. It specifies CASMINSNQPQHF.

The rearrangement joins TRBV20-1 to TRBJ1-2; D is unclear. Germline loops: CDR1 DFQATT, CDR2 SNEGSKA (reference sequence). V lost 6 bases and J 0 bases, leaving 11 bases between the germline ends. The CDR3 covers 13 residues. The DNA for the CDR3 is TGCAGTGCCACAGACACCGCTAACTATGGCTACACCTTC. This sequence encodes CSATDTANYGYTF.

CDR3 bases: TGCGCCAGCAGCTTACCGGGCGCCGGGGAGCTGTTTTTT. It yields the protein CASSLPGAGELFF. The chain recombines TRBV5-1 with TRBJ2-2; D is ambiguous. The germline V gene encodes CDR1 SGHRS and CDR2 YFSETQ. Trimming shortened V by 2 bases and J by 6 bases, and 8 bases separated the two germline ends. The length of the CDR3 is 13 residues. Full variable domain (missing parts from reference TRBV5-1 and TRBJ2-2): KAGVTQTPRYLIKTRGQQVTLSCSPISGHRSVSWYQQTPGQGLQFLFEYFSETQRNKGNFPGRFSGRQFSNSRSEMNVSTLELGDSALYLCASSLPGAGELFFGEGSRLTVL.

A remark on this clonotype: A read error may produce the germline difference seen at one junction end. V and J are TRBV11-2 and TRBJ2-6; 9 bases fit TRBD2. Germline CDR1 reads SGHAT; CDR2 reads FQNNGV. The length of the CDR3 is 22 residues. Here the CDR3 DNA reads TGTGCCAGCAGTTTAGGTCTAGCGGGACGTTACAGTAGCTCTTCTGGGGCCAACGTCCTGACTTTC. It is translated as CASSLGLAGRYSSSSGANVLTF.